Sequencing of this T cell receptor beta chain was carried out in a study of tumor-infiltrating lymphocytes in localized non-small cell lung cancer. There are 16 residues in the CDR3. Germline assignment: CDR1 ENHRY and CDR2 SYGVKD. V was pared by 5 bases and J by 6 bases, with 14 bases of the junction left unmatched. The study's findings and limits: TCR sequencing covered a subset of patients with enough tissue. TCRbeta sequencing showed higher T cell infiltration in tumors than uninvolved lung.

Profiled with immunoSEQ multiplex PCR; TCRdb holds only in-frame clones, not every one. Here the sample spans 9,500 to 12,000 clones, about 60% being singletons. As regards this clone: Its matching antigen is unknown.

This sequence joins TRBV10-3 and TRBJ1-2, with 8 bases matching TRBD1. Sequenced material: uninvolved lung tissue not adjacent to the tumor. The clonotype comes from a human donor with non-small cell lung cancer. CDR3 sequence (DNA): TGTGCCATCAGTCCTGGACAGGGAGGAAGAAGTGATGGCTACACCTTC. Translation gives CAISPGQGGRSDGYTF.